This passage covers 15 T cell receptor beta chains from one sample sequenced in a study of metastatic and nonmetastatic thyroid tumors. TCRdb re-clonotyped the PCR reads through MiXCR. The table includes 14,000 to 15,000 clones, 20% to 30% detected once. All patients were treatment-naive before thyroid surgery. Sequences were obtained from tumor tissue. These receptor sequences come from a female donor with papillary thyroid cancer or a benign thyroid nodule (not recorded which). Some clones in this sample may be carry-over from other donors' samples.

This clone was seen repeatedly, ten times or more. Here the CDR3 reads CASSQGLKIYEQYF. CDR3 DNA: TGCGCCAGCAGCCAAGGGCTCAAGATCTACGAGCAGTACTTC. The chain combines TRBV4-1 with TRBJ2-7; D gene unclear. The CDR3 has 14 amino acids. Germline lookup yields CDR1 MGHRA and CDR2 YSYEKL. The V and J ends lost 1 base and 3 bases respectively, with 10 bases between them.

This clone was seen many times. The V gene is TRBV7-2, the J gene TRBJ2-1; 10 bases line up with TRBD1. The germline V gene encodes CDR1 SGHTA and CDR2 FQGNSA. J was trimmed by 4 bases and V by 5 bases; bases with no gene match: 5. CDR3 size: 15 residues. The CDR3 DNA reads as TGTGCCAGCAGCGCCAGGACAGGGGGTTACAATGAGCAGTTCTTC. It translates to CASSARTGGYNEQFF.

This clone was recorded a few times. V gene TRBV27 combines with J gene TRBJ2-7, with 11 nucleotides matching TRBD2. Germline-derived CDR1 and CDR2 are MNHEY and SMNVEV (reference sequence). The V and J ends lost 5 bases and 4 bases, in that order; junction bases with no gene match: 16. This CDR3 is built from 18 residues. The CDR3: CASSQAEGTSGAPYEQYF. CDR3 nucleotides: TGTGCCAGCAGTCAGGCCGAGGGGACTAGCGGAGCCCCTTACGAGCAGTACTTC.

This clone was recorded a few times. The chain carries TRBV30 and TRBJ2-5; unclear D gene. This CDR3 has 13 residues. The ends were cut back, 5 bases at V and 2 bases at J, with 12 bases in the middle. The germline V gene encodes CDR1 GTSNPN and CDR2 SVGIG (reference sequence). The CDR3 DNA is TGTGCCTGGTCCCCGGCCCCTCAAGAGACCCAGTACTTC. It specifies CAWSPAPQETQYF.

The chain uses TRBV11-2 and TRBJ2-7; 10 nucleotides match TRBD2. The CDR3 length is 17 residues. V was clipped by 2 bases and J by 4 bases; unmatched bases: 11. From germline, CDR1 is SGHAT and CDR2 FQNNGV. The CDR3 here is CASSLSVASGSRYEQYF. CDR3 nucleotides: TGTGCCAGCAGCTTAAGTGTCGCTAGCGGGAGTCGGTACGAGCAGTACTTC.

This clone was seen only a few times. This chain links TRBV7-2 with TRBJ2-7, with 9 nucleotides matching TRBD2. CDR1 is SGHTA, CDR2 FQGNSA, per germline. Germline trimming cut 5 bases from V and 2 bases from J; bases unmatched to any gene: 4. The CDR3 sequence is 14 residues long. The CDR3, as DNA: TGTGCCAGCAGCCCGGGACTAGCCCCCTACGAGCAGTACTTC. This codes for CASSPGLAPYEQYF.

The chain uses TRBV7-2 and TRBJ2-1, with 15 bases identical to TRBD2. V dropped 4 bases and J dropped 15; count of bases not matched to a gene: 7. This CDR3 has 14 amino acids. CDR1 is SGHTA and CDR2 is FQGNSA in the germline V gene. CDR3 nucleotide sequence: TGTGCCAGCAGCTCAGCCGGGACTAGCGGGGGGAGGTTCTTC. It specifies CASSSAGTSGGRFF. Combining the CDR3 with reference TRBV7-2 and TRBJ2-1 gives the whole variable domain GAGVSQSPSNKVTEKGKDVELRCDPISGHTALYWYRQSLGQGLEFLIYFQGNSAPDKSGLPSDRFSAERTGGSVSTLTIQRTQQEDSAVYLCASSSAGTSGGRFFGPGTRLTVL.

This clone was seen repeatedly, ten times or more. The chain combines TRBV10-1 with TRBJ2-7; D is perhaps TRBD1 (6 bases). CDR3 size: 14 residues. V was clipped by 2 bases and J by 5 bases, with 13 bases between them. The germline V gene has CDR1 WNHNN and CDR2 SYGVQD (reference sequence). For the CDR3, the DNA is TGCGCCAGCAGTGAGGCAGGGGTAGCCGACGAGCAGTACTTC. The encoded protein is CASSEAGVADEQYF.

This clone was found many times. The V gene is TRBV7-8, the J gene TRBJ2-5, with a weak D call TRBD1 (6 bases). With 4 bases removed from V and 5 bases from J, the gap between germline ends came to 11 bases. The CDR3 spans 13 residues. Germline CDR1 and CDR2: SGHVS and FQNEAQ. The CDR3: CASSSNRAETQYF. The CDR3 DNA follows: TGTGCCAGCAGCTCAAACAGGGCGGAGACCCAGTACTTC.

The V call is TRBV4-3, the J call TRBJ1-2; 8 bases agree with TRBD1. This CDR3 is 16 amino acids long. Trimming cost V 4 bases and J 8 bases; bases outside gene matches: 15. Germline lookup yields CDR1 LGHNA and CDR2 YSLEER. The CDR3 here is CASSLGTGSLMGGYTF. The CDR3 nucleotides read TGCGCCAGCAGCCTTGGGACAGGATCACTTATGGGCGGCTACACCTTC.

The rearrangement links TRBV19 to TRBJ2-1; 8 bases fit TRBD1. The germline CDR1 and CDR2 sequences are LNHDA and SQIVND (reference sequence). This CDR3 comprises 13 residues. The V segment lost 3 bases and the J segment 10 bases; nucleotides outside the gene matches: 5. The CDR3 nucleotides read TGTGCCAGTAGTATGGGCCGGACAGGGGAGCAGTTCTTC. The encoded protein is CASSMGRTGEQFF.

The rearrangement uses TRBV30 and TRBJ2-7; TRBD2 agrees at 7 bases. The CDR3 contains 14 residues. V lost 2 bases to trimming and J lost 0 bases; unmatched junction nucleotides: 4. Germline assignment: CDR1 GTSNPN and CDR2 SVGIG (reference sequence). CDR3: CAWSPAGSSYEQYF. The CDR3 DNA is TGTGCCTGGAGTCCAGCGGGATCCTCCTACGAGCAGTACTTC.

This clone was seen ten or more times. The chain joins TRBV13 to TRBJ2-3, with 7 bases aligning to TRBD2. Trimming at V came to 5 bases and at J to 8 bases, leaving 13 bases not matched to a gene. CDR1 and CDR2 (germline): PRHDT, FYEKMQ (reference sequence). This CDR3 contains 15 residues. CDR3 nucleotide sequence: TGTGCCAGCAGCGGAAAACTAGCGCACGATCGTACGCAGTATTTT. This encodes CASSGKLAHDRTQYF.

By its share, this clone is medium-sized. V usage is TRBV12-3 or TRBV12-4 and J usage is TRBJ2-7; maybe TRBD2 (5 bases). Trimming pared 3 bases from V and 3 bases from J, leaving 18 bases between. The CDR3 extends over 16 amino acids. CDR3 loop: CASSLRLAEGSYEQYF. The CDR3 nucleotides read TGTGCCAGCAGTTTGAGGCTAGCCGAGGGAAGCTACGAGCAGTACTTC.

The chain joins TRBV5-1 to TRBJ2-7; 9 positions match TRBD2. This CDR3 is 14 amino acids long. Unmatched junction bases numbered 12, after V lost 5 bases and J lost 9 bases. Germline V CDR1 and CDR2: SGHRS, YFSETQ. The CDR3 protein is CASRTVAGEVLQYF. The CDR3 bases are TGCGCCAGCAGGACCGTAGCGGGAGAAGTTTTGCAGTACTTC.